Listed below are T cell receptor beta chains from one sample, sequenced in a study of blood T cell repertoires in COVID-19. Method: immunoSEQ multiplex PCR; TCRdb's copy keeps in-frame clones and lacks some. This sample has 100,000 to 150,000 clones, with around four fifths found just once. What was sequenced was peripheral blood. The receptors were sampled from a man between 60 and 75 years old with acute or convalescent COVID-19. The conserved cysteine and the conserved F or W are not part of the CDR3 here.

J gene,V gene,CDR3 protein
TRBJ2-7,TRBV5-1,ASSSDSSPYEQY
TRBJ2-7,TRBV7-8,ASSLAPTYEQY
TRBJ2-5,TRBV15,ATSSGLADQETQY
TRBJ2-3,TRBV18,ASSRLAGSLDTQY
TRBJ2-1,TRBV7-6,ASIRGPGGTYNEQF
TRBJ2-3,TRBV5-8,ASSLQLTAGGSADTQY
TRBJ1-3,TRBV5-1,ASSLQAPSGNTIY
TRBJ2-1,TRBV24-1,ATSDLRTSGSTQF
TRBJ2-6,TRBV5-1,ASSASSGANVLT
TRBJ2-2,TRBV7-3,ASTPGLAGGGTGELF
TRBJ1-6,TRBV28,ASRLDDRFNSPLH
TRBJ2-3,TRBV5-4,ASSSGGASGADTQY
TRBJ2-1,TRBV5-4,ASSNGPGSYNEQF
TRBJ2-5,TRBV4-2,ASSQAGTSGSEETQY
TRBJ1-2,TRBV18,ASSPVQGGNYGYT
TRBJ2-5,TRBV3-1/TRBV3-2,ASSQDSGLQGETQY
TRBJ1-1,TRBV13,ASSAGQINTEAF
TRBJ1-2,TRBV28,ASSLGGASSYGYT
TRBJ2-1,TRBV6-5,ASSSEGRVYNEQF
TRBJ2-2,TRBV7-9,ASSSRDYLTGELF
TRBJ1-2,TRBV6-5,ASSPTQNYGYT
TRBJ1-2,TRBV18,ASSPSQGWGGYT
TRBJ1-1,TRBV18,ASSRGANTEAF